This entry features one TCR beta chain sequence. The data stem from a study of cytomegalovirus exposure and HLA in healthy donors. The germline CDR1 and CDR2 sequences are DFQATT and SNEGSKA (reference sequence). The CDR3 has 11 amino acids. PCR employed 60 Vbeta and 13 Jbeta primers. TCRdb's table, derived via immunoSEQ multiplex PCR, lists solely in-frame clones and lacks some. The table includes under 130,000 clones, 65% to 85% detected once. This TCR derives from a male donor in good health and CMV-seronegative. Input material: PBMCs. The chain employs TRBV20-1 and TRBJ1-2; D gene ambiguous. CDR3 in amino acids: CSAGMNYGYTF. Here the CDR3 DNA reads TGCTCCGCGGGGATGAACTATGGCTACACCTTC.